The clone carrying this T cell receptor beta chain came up many times. These data come from a study of blood T cell repertoires in COVID-19. Assay: immunoSEQ multiplex PCR; the TCRdb copy retains only in-frame clones and omits some. In the table there are about 73,000 clones, approximately 92% of which are singletons. The CDR3 is 15 amino acids. The V and J ends lost 3 bases and 10 bases, in that order; junction bases with no gene match: 12. Germline CDR1 reads MNHEY; CDR2 reads SMNVEV (reference sequence). The sample was peripheral blood. The TCR comes from a man at least 80 years old with acute or convalescent COVID-19. This sequence joins TRBV27 and TRBJ2-1; 7 bases fit TRBD2. The CDR3 nucleotides are TGTGCCAGCAGTTTTAGACTAGCCTCCCCCCAAGAGCAGTTCTTC. Translating it yields CASSFRLASPQEQFF.